Described below is a single T cell receptor beta chain sequence and its context. The table came from immunoSEQ multiplex PCR; TCRdb's copy has only in-frame clones and leaves some out. The sample contains 35,000 to 40,000 clones, under 90% of which appear only once. For each patient, 1 to 8 samples were obtained, pretreatment and on-treatment. The CDR3 consists of 16 residues. Germline CDR1 is SGHAT and CDR2 is FQNNGV. J gave up 2 bases and V 1 base, and 4 bases lay outside the gene matches. This record comes from a study of PD-L1 blockade in urothelial cancer. About the study: Samples of blood were analyzed 3 weeks (second dose) and 6 weeks after treatment start.

The sample was PBMCs, taken around atezolizumab (anti-PD-L1) treatment. The V call is TRBV11-2, the J call TRBJ2-7; 11 positions match TRBD1. This TCR came from a man aged 60 to 75 with urothelial cancer. The CDR3 reads CASSLGGTGGPYEQYF. CDR3 in DNA: TGTGCCAGCAGCTTAGGTGGGACAGGGGGGCCCTACGAGCAGTACTTC. The variable domain in full, with the rest retrieved from reference TRBV11-2 and TRBJ2-7, is EAGVAQSPRYKIIEKRQSVAFWCNPISGHATLYWYQQILGQGPKLLIQFQNNGVVDDSQLPKDRFSAERLKGVDSTLKIQPAKLEDSAVYLCASSLGGTGGPYEQYFGPGTRLTVT.